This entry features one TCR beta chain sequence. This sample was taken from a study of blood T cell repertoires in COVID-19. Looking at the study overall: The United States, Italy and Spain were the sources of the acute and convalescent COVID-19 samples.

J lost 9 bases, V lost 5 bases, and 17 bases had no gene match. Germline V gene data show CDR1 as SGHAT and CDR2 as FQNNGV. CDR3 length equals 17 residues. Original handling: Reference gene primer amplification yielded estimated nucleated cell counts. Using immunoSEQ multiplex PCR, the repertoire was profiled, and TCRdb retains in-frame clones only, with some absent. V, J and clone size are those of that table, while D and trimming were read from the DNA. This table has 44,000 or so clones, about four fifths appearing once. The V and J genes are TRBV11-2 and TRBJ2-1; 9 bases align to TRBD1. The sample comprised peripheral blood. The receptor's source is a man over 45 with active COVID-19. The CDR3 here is CASSHPSMGDRVGEQFF. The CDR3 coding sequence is TGTGCCAGCAGCCACCCAAGCATGGGGGACAGGGTCGGTGAGCAGTTCTTC.